These T cell receptor beta chains were read from a single sample in a study of blood T cell repertoires in COVID-19. The method was immunoSEQ multiplex PCR; TCRdb's version includes in-frame clones alone and lacks a portion of them. The sample lists 71,000 or so clones, about 86% occurring once. The source material was peripheral blood. The receptors here all came from a man in his 70s with acute or convalescent COVID-19. CDR3s include the opening cysteine and the closing phenylalanine or tryptophan. The D gene is left open where the match is weak. Clone size is stated in some rows and not others, as once, few, many or a class when expanded.

d_call j_call v_call clone_size cdr3_aa cdr3_nt
NA TRBJ1-2 TRBV5-1 NA CASSLTDFNYGYTF TGCGCCAGCAGCTTGACAGATTTTAACTATGGCTACACCTTC
TRBD1 TRBJ2-7 TRBV6-2/TRBV6-3 NA CASSDRGRYEQYF TGTGCCAGCAGTGACAGGGGGCGGTACGAGCAGTACTTC
TRBD1 TRBJ2-2 TRBV6-2/TRBV6-3 NA CASSFSGQGATGTGELFF TGTGCCAGCAGTTTCTCGGGACAGGGGGCAACGGGAACCGGGGAGCTGTTTTTT
NA TRBJ1-5 TRBV7-2 NA CASSFNRYQPQHF TGTGCCAGCAGCTTCAACAGATATCAGCCCCAGCATTTT
NA TRBJ2-1 TRBV5-8 NA CASSSRGWPYNEQFF TGTGCCAGCAGCTCCAGGGGTTGGCCCTACAATGAGCAGTTCTTC
TRBD2 TRBJ2-2 TRBV28 NA CASSLGGLAGARELFF TGTGCCAGCAGTTTAGGGGGACTAGCGGGAGCCCGGGAGCTGTTTTTT
NA TRBJ2-5 TRBV30 few CAWSPQGETQYF TGTGCCTGGAGTCCCCAGGGGGAGACCCAGTACTTC
NA TRBJ2-7 TRBV28 NA CASSLIRGEQYF TGTGCCAGCAGTTTAATCAGGGGAGAGCAGTACTTC
NA TRBJ2-7 TRBV4-1 NA CASSQHLGYEQYF TGCGCCAGCAGCCAACATCTAGGCTACGAGCAGTACTTC
NA TRBJ1-5 TRBV5-1 NA CASSLDDGNQPQHF TGCGCCAGCAGCTTGGATGACGGGAATCAGCCCCAGCATTTT
TRBD1 TRBJ1-1 TRBV5-1 NA CASKEGANTEAFF TGCGCCAGCAAGGAGGGGGCCAACACTGAAGCTTTCTTT
TRBD2 TRBJ2-3 TRBV5-6 NA CASSPGSGRPTDTQYF TGTGCCAGCAGCCCGGGAAGCGGGAGGCCCACAGATACGCAGTATTTT
NA TRBJ2-7 TRBV7-6 few CASSQMGGGRTYEQYF TGTGCCAGCAGCCAAATGGGAGGCGGCCGTACCTACGAGCAGTACTTC
TRBD2 TRBJ2-3 TRBV28 NA CASSSRGSGIDTQYF TGTGCCAGCAGTTCCCGGGGCAGCGGGATAGATACGCAGTATTTT
NA TRBJ2-7 TRBV11-2 few CASSPTRGSYEQYF TGTGCCAGCAGCCCGACACGGGGTTCCTACGAGCAGTACTTC
TRBD1 TRBJ1-2 TRBV7-2 NA CASSPVGRDSYGYTF TGTGCCAGCAGCCCCGTTGGGCGGGACAGCTATGGCTACACCTTC
TRBD2 TRBJ2-1 TRBV19 NA CASSLGLAGGIEQFF TGTGCCAGTAGTCTTGGACTAGCGGGAGGAATTGAGCAGTTCTTC
NA TRBJ1-2 TRBV28 NA CASSLRSGKLNYGYTF TGTGCCAGCAGTTTACGTTCGGGGAAACTAAACTATGGCTACACCTTC
NA TRBJ1-2 TRBV9 NA CASSNYISGEVDGYTF TGTGCCAGCAGCAATTATATCTCCGGGGAGGTTGACGGCTACACCTTC
TRBD1 TRBJ2-7 TRBV7-9 NA CASSPRTGGLYEQYF TGTGCCAGCAGCCCTAGGACAGGAGGTCTGTACGAGCAGTACTTC
NA TRBJ1-2 TRBV29-1 NA CSVRGGLSSHGYTF TGCAGCGTCCGCGGGGGACTTTCATCCCATGGCTACACCTTC
NA TRBJ1-1 TRBV5-1 NA CASRLSGVNTEAFF TGCGCCAGCAGACTTTCAGGCGTTAACACTGAAGCTTTCTTT
TRBD2 TRBJ2-1 TRBV30 NA CAWGAGGGVYFEQFF TGTGCCTGGGGAGCGGGAGGGGGAGTCTACTTTGAGCAGTTCTTC
TRBD2 TRBJ2-1 TRBV3-1/TRBV3-2 NA CASSQDLGGGSYNEQFF TGTGCCAGCAGCCAAGATCTTGGCGGGGGAAGCTACAATGAGCAGTTCTTC
NA TRBJ1-1 TRBV9 NA CASSQWALGTEAFF TGTGCCAGCAGTCAGTGGGCCTTGGGCACTGAAGCTTTCTTT
NA TRBJ1-2 TRBV25-1 NA CASSDVDLDGYTF TGTGCCAGCAGTGATGTAGATCTCGATGGCTACACCTTC
TRBD2 TRBJ2-2 TRBV7-9 NA CASSSSGSTGELFF TGTGCCAGCAGCTCTAGCGGGAGCACCGGGGAGCTGTTTTTT
TRBD2 TRBJ2-3 TRBV3-1/TRBV3-2 NA CASSPRLAGTDTQYF TGTGCCAGCAGCCCTAGACTAGCGGGAACAGATACGCAGTATTTT
NA TRBJ1-2 TRBV5-1 NA CASSLGAREDYGYTF TGCGCCAGCAGCTTGGGCGCCAGGGAAGACTATGGCTACACCTTC
NA TRBJ2-3 TRBV10-3 few CAISESPSGTGADTQYF TGTGCCATCAGTGAGTCTCCTTCAGGGACTGGAGCAGATACGCAGTATTTT
NA TRBJ1-2 TRBV4-3 NA CASSQSLQYGYTF TGCGCCAGCAGCCAAAGTCTGCAGTATGGCTACACCTTC
TRBD2 TRBJ2-7 TRBV19 NA CASSPGLAGGSEQYF TGTGCCAGTAGTCCGGGACTAGCGGGAGGGAGTGAGCAGTACTTC
TRBD2 TRBJ2-7 TRBV7-2 NA CASSFSGRMDEQYF TGTGCCAGCAGCTTTAGCGGGAGAATGGACGAGCAGTACTTC
TRBD2 TRBJ2-1 TRBV24-1 NA CATSDGLAGVHRSGNEQFF TGTGCCACCAGTGATGGACTAGCGGGAGTTCATCGGTCGGGGAATGAGCAGTTCTTC
NA TRBJ2-1 TRBV7-3 NA CASSLAGSSYNEQFF TGTGCCAGCAGCTTGGCGGGGAGCTCCTACAATGAGCAGTTCTTC
TRBD1 TRBJ2-3 TRBV19 NA CASSIPGQGDLLWADTQYF TGTGCCAGTAGTATACCCGGACAGGGGGATCTTCTCTGGGCGGATACGCAGTATTTT
NA TRBJ2-5 TRBV15 few CATSIESGGGGAAETQYF TGTGCCACCAGCATTGAATCTGGAGGAGGGGGCGCGGCGGAGACCCAGTACTTC
NA TRBJ2-1 TRBV5-4 NA CASSSRVNLPYNEQFF TGTGCCAGCAGCTCGAGGGTGAACCTCCCCTACAATGAGCAGTTCTTC
NA TRBJ2-2 TRBV2 NA CASSEEGRGTGELFF TGTGCCAGCAGTGAAGAAGGCAGGGGAACCGGGGAGCTGTTTTTT
TRBD1 TRBJ2-3 TRBV6-5 once CASSYGQGAGTQYF TGTGCCAGCAGTTACGGGCAGGGGGCAGGTACGCAGTATTTT
NA TRBJ2-7 TRBV11-2 few CASSLDRSTYEQYF TGTGCCAGCAGCTTAGACAGATCAACGTACGAGCAGTACTTC
NA TRBJ2-7 TRBV6-1 few CASSDNRFSYEQYF TGTGCCAGCAGTGATAACAGATTCTCCTACGAGCAGTACTTC